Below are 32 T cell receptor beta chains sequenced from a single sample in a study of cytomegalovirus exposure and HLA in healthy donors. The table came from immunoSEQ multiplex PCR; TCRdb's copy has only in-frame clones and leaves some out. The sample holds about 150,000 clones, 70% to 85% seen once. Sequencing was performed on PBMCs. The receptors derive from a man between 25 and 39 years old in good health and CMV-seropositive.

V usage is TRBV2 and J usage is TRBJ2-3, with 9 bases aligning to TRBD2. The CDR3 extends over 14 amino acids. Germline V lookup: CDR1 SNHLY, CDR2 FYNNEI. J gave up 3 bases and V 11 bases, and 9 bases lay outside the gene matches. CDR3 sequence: CAGKAGGGTDTQYF. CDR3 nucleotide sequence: TGTGCCGGGAAAGCGGGGGGTGGGACAGATACGCAGTATTTT.

The DNA for the CDR3 is TGTGCCTGGAGTGTACGAAGCCCTGAGCAGTTCTTC. Protein: CAWSVRSPEQFF. The chain links TRBV30 to TRBJ2-1; D gene uncertain. The CDR3 runs 12 residues. Germline V gene sequence: CDR1 GTSNPN, CDR2 SVGIG (reference sequence). The V end was cut by 0 bases, the J end by 9 bases, with 9 bases between.

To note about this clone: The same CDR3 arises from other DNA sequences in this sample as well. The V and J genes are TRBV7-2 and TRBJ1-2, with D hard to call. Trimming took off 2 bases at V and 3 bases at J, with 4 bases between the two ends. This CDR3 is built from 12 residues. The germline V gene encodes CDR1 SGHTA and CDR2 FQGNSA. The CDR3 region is CASSLTDYGYTF. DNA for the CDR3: TGTGCCAGCAGCTTAACAGACTATGGCTACACCTTC.

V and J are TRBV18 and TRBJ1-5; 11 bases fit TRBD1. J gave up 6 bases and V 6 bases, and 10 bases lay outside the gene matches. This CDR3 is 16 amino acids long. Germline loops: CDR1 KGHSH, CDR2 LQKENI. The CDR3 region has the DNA TGTGCCAGCTCCCGGGGACAGGGGGGCGACGGTCAGCCCCAGCATTTT. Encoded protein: CASSRGQGGDGQPQHF.

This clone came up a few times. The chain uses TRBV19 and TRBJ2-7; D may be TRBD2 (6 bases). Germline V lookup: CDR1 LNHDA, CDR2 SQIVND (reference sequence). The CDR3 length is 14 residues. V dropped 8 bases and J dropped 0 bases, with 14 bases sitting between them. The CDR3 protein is CASPTSFRSYEQYF. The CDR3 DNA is TGTGCCAGTCCCACTAGCTTCCGCTCCTACGAGCAGTACTTC.

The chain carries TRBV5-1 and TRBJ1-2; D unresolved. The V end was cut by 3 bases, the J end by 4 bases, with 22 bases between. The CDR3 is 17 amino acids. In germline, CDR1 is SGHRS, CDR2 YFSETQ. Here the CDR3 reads CASSSGRERVDGYGYTF. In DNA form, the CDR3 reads TGCGCCAGCAGCTCTGGTCGGGAACGCGTGGACGGCTATGGCTACACCTTC. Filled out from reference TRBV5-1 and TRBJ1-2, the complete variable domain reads KAGVTQTPRYLIKTRGQQVTLSCSPISGHRSVSWYQQTPGQGLQFLFEYFSETQRNKGNFPGRFSGRQFSNSRSEMNVSTLELGDSALYLCASSSGRERVDGYGYTFGSGTRLTVV.

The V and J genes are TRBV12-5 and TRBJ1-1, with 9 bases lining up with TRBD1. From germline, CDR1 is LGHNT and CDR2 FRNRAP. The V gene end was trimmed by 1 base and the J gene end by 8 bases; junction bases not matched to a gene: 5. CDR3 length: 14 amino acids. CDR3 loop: CASGLEPGQGEAFF. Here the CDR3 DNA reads TGTGCTAGTGGTTTGGAACCGGGACAGGGCGAAGCTTTCTTT.

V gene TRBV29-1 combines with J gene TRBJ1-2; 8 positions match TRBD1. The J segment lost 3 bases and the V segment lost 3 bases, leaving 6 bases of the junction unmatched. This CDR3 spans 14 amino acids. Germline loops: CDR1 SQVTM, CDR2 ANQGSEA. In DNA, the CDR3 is TGCAGCGTTGACCACCCGGGACAGGACTATGGCTACACCTTC. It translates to CSVDHPGQDYGYTF.

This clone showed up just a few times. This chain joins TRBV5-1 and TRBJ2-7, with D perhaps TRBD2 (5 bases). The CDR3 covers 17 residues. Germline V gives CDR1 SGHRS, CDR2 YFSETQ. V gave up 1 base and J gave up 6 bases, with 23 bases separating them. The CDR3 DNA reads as TGCGCCAGCAGCTTGTGGCCCACCCTCGGGGATTTCCGCGAGCAGTACTTC. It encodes CASSLWPTLGDFREQYF. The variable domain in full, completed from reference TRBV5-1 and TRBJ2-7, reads KAGVTQTPRYLIKTRGQQVTLSCSPISGHRSVSWYQQTPGQGLQFLFEYFSETQRNKGNFPGRFSGRQFSNSRSEMNVSTLELGDSALYLCASSLWPTLGDFREQYFGPGTRLTVT.

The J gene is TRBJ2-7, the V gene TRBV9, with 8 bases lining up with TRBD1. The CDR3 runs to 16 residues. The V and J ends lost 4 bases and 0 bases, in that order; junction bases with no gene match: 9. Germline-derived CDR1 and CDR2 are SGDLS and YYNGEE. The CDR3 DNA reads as TGTGCCAGCAGCACCCGGGACAGGCCGAACTCCTACGAGCAGTACTTC. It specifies CASSTRDRPNSYEQYF.

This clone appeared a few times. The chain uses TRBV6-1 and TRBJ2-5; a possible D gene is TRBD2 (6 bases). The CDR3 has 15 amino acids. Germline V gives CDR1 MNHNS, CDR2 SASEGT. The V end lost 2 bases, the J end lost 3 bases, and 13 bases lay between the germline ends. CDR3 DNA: TGTGCCAGCAGTGAACCGGGACTTCAGGAAGAGACCCAGTACTTC. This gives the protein CASSEPGLQEETQYF.

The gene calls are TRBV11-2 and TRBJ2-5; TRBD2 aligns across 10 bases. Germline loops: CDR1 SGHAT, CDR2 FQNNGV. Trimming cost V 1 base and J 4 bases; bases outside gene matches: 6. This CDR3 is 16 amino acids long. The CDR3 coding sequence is TGTGCCAGCAGCTTAGCCCCAGCGGGAGGGGTAGAGACCCAGTACTTC. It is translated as CASSLAPAGGVETQYF.

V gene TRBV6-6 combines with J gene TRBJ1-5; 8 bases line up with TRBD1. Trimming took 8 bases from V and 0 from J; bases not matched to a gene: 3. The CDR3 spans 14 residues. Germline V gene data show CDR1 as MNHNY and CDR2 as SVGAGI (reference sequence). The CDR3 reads CASRTGHSNQPQHF. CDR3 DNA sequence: TGTGCCAGCCGGACAGGGCATAGCAATCAGCCCCAGCATTTT.

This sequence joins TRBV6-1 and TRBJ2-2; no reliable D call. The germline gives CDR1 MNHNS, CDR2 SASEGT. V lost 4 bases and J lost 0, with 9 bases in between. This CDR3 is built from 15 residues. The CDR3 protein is CASSVAVPNTGELFF. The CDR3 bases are TGTGCCAGCAGTGTCGCGGTTCCGAACACCGGGGAGCTGTTTTTT.

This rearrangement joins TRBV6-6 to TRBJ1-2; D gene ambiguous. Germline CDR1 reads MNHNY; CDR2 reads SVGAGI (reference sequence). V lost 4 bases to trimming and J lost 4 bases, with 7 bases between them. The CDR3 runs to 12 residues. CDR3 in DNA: TGTGCCAGCAGTTCCTCCGGCTATGGCTACACCTTC. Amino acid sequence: CASSSSGYGYTF.

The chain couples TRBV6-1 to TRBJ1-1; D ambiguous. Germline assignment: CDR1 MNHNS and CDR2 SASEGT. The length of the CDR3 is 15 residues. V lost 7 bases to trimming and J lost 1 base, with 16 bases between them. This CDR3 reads CASTLDGIRNTEAFF. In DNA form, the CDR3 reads TGTGCCAGCACCCTAGACGGGATCCGGAACACTGAAGCTTTCTTT.

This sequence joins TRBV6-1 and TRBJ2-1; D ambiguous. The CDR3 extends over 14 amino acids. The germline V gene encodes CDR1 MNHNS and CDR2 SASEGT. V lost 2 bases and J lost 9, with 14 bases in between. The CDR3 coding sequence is TGTGCCAGCAGTGAATACTCCCCGACGGGTGAGCAGTTCTTC. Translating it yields CASSEYSPTGEQFF.

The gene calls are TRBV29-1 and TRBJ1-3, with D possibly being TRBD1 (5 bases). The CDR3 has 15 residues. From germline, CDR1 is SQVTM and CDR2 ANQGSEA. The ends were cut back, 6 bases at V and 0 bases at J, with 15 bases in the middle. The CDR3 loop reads CSVQGLPFSGNTIYF. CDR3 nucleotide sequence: TGCAGCGTCCAGGGTCTACCCTTCTCTGGAAACACCATATATTTT.

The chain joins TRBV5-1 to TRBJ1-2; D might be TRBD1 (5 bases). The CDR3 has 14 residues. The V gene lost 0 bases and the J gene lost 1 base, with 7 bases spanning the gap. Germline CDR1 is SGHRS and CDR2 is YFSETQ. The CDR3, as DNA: TGCGCCAGCAGCTTGGCAGGGCTTAACTATGGCTACACCTTC. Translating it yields CASSLAGLNYGYTF.

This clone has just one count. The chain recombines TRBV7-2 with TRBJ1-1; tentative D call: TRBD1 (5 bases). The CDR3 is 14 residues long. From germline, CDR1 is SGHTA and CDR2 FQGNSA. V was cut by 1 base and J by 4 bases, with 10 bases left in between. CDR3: CASSLGRVSTEAFF. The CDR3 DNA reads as TGTGCCAGCAGCTTAGGCAGGGTTTCCACTGAAGCTTTCTTT.

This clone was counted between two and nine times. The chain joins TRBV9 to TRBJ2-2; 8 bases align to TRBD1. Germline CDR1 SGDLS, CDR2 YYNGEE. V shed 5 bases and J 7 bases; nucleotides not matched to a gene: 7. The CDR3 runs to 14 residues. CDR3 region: CASSWTGSSGELFF. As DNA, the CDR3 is TGTGCCAGCAGTTGGACAGGGTCTAGCGGGGAGCTGTTTTTT.

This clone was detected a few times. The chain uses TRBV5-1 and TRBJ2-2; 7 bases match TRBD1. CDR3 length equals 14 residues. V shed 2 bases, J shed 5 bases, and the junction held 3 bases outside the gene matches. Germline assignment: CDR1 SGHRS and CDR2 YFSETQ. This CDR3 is CASSLQGSTGELFF. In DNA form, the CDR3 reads TGCGCCAGCAGCTTACAGGGGTCTACCGGGGAGCTGTTTTTT.

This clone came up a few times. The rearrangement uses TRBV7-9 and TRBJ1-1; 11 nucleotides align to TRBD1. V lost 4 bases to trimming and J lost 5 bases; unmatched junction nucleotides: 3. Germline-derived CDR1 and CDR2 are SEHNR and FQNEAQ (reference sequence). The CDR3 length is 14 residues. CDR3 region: CASSSGQGETEAFF. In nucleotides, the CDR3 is TGTGCCAGCAGCTCGGGACAGGGGGAAACTGAAGCTTTCTTT. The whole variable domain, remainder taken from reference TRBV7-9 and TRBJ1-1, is DTGVSQNPRHKITKRGQNVTFRCDPISEHNRLYWYRQTLGQGPEFLTYFQNEAQLEKSRLLSDRFSAERPKGSFSTLEIQRTEQGDSAMYLCASSSGQGETEAFFGQGTRLTVV.

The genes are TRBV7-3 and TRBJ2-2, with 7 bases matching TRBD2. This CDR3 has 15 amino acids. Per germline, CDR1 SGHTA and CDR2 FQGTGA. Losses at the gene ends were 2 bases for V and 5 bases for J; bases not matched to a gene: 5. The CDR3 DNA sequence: TGTGCCAGCAGCTTACGGGGGGAAAGGACCGGGGAGCTGTTTTTT. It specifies CASSLRGERTGELFF.

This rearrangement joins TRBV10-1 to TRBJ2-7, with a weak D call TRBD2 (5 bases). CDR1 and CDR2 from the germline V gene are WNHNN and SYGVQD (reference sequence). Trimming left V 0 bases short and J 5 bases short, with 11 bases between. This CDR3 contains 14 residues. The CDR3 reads CASSESRGGHEQYF. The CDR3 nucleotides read TGCGCCAGCAGTGAGTCTCGCGGCGGGCACGAGCAGTACTTC.

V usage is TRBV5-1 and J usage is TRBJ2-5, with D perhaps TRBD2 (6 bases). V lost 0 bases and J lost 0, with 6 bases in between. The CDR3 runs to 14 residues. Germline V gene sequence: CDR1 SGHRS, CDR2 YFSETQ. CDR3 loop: CASSLGGDQETQYF. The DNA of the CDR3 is TGCGCCAGCAGCTTGGGGGGGGACCAAGAGACCCAGTACTTC.

The DNA of the CDR3 is TGTGCCGGGGGACAGGGGATTAGCACAGATACGCAGTATTTT. Translation: CAGGQGISTDTQYF. This chain joins TRBV2 and TRBJ2-3; 10 bases fit TRBD1. Germline-derived CDR1 and CDR2 are SNHLY and FYNNEI. The CDR3 consists of 14 residues. J lost 0 bases, V lost 11 bases, and 5 bases had no gene match.

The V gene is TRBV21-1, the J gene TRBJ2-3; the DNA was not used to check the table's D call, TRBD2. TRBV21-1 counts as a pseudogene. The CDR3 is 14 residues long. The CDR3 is CASSKVTSGKRQYF. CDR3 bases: TGTGCCAGCAGCAAAGTGACTAGCGGGAAGAGGCAGTATTTT.

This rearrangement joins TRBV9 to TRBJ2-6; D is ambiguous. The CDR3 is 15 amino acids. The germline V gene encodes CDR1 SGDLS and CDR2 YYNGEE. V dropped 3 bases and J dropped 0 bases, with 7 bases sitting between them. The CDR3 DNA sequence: TGTGCCAGCAGCGACACCGACTCTGGGGCCAACGTCCTGACTTTC. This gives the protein CASSDTDSGANVLTF.

Written as DNA, the CDR3 is TGTGCCAGCAGTCCCGGACTAGTCAACGAGCAGTACTTC. Its translation is CASSPGLVNEQYF. This chain connects TRBV27 to TRBJ2-7, with 7 positions matching TRBD2. Germline V CDR1 and CDR2: MNHEY, SMNVEV (reference sequence). The V gene end was trimmed by 5 bases and the J gene end by 5 bases; junction bases not matched to a gene: 6. The CDR3 is 13 amino acids.

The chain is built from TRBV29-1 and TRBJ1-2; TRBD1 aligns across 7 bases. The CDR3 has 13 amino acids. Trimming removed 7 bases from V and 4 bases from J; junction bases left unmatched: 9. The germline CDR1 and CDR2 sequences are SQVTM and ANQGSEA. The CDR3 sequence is CSARTGRSYGYTF. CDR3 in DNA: TGCAGCGCGCGGACAGGCAGATCCTATGGCTACACCTTC.

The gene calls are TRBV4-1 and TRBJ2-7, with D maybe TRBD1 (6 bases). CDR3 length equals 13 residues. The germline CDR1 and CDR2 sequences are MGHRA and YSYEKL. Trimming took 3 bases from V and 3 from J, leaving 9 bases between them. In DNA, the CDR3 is TGCGCCAGCAGCCAGGTGGACAGCTACGAGCAGTACTTC. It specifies CASSQVDSYEQYF.